The clone carrying this T cell receptor beta chain was seen only a few times. Its specificity is unknown. Construction of the TCRbeta library involved unique molecular identifiers. TCRdb called the PCR reads again in MiXCR, with one record for every CDR3 protein. Of fewer than 550,000 distinct CDR3 sequences listed, roughly an eighth are singletons. The CDR3 consists of 19 residues. From germline, CDR1 is MNHEY and CDR2 SVGAGI. J gave up 6 bases and V 2 bases, and 18 bases lay outside the gene matches. These data originate in a study of T-cell reconstitution after alpha-beta-depleted transplantation in children. Points from the study as a whole: A year had passed since transplant, and T-cell counts and diversity by then came mostly from newly produced T cells.

Sequenced material: PBMCs, mostly from graft donor cells, taken 180 days after TCRalphabeta/CD19-depleted stem cell transplant. V and J are TRBV6-5 and TRBJ2-1; 8 nucleotides match TRBD2. The TCR was taken from a female patient aged 2 to 10 who had a stem cell transplant for aplastic anemia, so the T cells may come from the graft donor. In DNA, the CDR3 is TGTGCCAGCAGTTACCAACTAGCGGAAGATATCCCGGCTGTCAATGAGCAGTTCTTC. Encoded protein: CASSYQLAEDIPAVNEQFF.